This TCR beta chain comes out of a study of cytomegalovirus exposure and HLA in healthy donors. Whole-study context: There were 85 million or so unique TCRs (from HLA-typed donors) in an early data release. Study observations and caveats: Of the V segments, some could not be distinguished, including TRBV6-2 and TRBV6-3, and were excluded. Confirmation was obtained in vitro that a few CMV-associated chains are specific for CMV antigens.

The ends lost 2 bases at V and 5 bases at J; junction bases unmatched: 6. Per the germline V gene, CDR1 is SGHTA and CDR2 is FQGTGA. This CDR3 is built from 15 residues. PCR involved 60 Vbeta and 13 Jbeta primers. How the authors handled the data: Later reanalysis found tens of millions of unique TCR beta chains, around 10 million of them shared. Profiled with immunoSEQ multiplex PCR; TCRdb holds only in-frame clones, not every one. The V and J calls and the clone size are those of that table, but D and trimming were determined from the DNA. Among 160,000 or so clones listed, approximately 78% were seen once. With respect to this clone: Its specificity is unknown.

Sequenced: PBMCs. This clonotype was obtained from a human donor in good health. This chain uses TRBV7-3 with TRBJ2-3; 8 bases align to TRBD2. CDR3 DNA sequence: TGTGCCAGCAGCTTACTTAGCGGGGTCTTAGATACGCAGTATTTT. It encodes CASSLLSGVLDTQYF.